The clone carrying this T cell receptor beta chain occurred many times. Its matching antigen is unknown. Alpha and beta constant-region primers primed reverse transcription of around 500 ng RNA. Separate chain-specific third strand synthesis with multiplexing indices produced the alpha and beta libraries. TCRdb re-analysed the 5' RACE reads in MiXCR, keeping a single row per CDR3 protein. Counted here are some 10,000 distinct CDR3 sequences, around 8% occurring once; the ten biggest clones make up under 6%. This specimen comes from a study of HIV-infected patients and healthy controls. Overall study findings and caveats: During therapy, HIV-associated CDR3s fell significantly in frequency, while CMV-associated CDR3s did not change significantly. HIV-infected patients shared fewer CDR3 sequences between individuals than healthy controls. Eight alpha and eight beta V genes differed significantly in mean usage between HIV-infected patients and controls.

V was trimmed by 3 bases and J by 0 bases, leaving 9 bases between them. This CDR3 spans 15 amino acids. CDR1 LNHDA and CDR2 SQIVND come from the germline V gene (reference sequence). Whole blood was used without fractionation, so all unsorted peripheral T cells were included. Under twelve uninfected healthy donors were sampled as controls, four sampled twice about 13 weeks apart. The clonotype originates from an adult in good health. Source material: blood. The chain carries TRBV19 and TRBJ1-5, with D hard to call. The CDR3 loop reads CASSIYFDSNQPQHF. The CDR3, as DNA: TGTGCCAGTAGTATTTATTTTGATAGCAATCAGCCCCAGCATTTT.